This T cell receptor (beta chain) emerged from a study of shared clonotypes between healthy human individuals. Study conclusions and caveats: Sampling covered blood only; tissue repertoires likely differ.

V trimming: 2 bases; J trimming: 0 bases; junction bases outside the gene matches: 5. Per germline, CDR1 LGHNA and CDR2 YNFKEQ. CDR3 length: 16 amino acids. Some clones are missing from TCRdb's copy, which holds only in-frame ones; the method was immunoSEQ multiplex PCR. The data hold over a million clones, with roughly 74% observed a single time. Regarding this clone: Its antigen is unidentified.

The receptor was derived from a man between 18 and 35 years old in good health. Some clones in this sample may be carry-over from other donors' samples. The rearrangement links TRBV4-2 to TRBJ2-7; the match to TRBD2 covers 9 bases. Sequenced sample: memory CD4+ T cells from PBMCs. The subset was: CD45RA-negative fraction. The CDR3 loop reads CASSQQSGRSSYEQYF. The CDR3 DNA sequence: TGTGCCAGCAGCCAACAAAGCGGGAGGAGCTCCTACGAGCAGTACTTC.